This T cell receptor beta chain was captured by sequencing in a study of blood T cell repertoires in COVID-19. Whole-study context: COVID-19 samples, acute and convalescent, were from the United States, Italy and Spain.

Per the study methods: Estimation of nucleated cell counts relied on the amplification of reference gene primers. Produced via immunoSEQ multiplex PCR; TCRdb's table is partial and in-frame only. D and trimming come from the DNA, and the V and J calls and clone size come from that table. This table has 70,000 to 80,000 clones, around 76% appearing once. The length of the CDR3 is 18 residues. The V and J genes are TRBV21-1 and TRBJ2-7; the table's TRBD2 call for D was not verified on the DNA. TRBV21-1 is listed as a pseudogene. This receptor was obtained from a woman older than 75 with acute or convalescent COVID-19. Sequencing was done on a sample of peripheral blood. Written as DNA, the CDR3 is TGTGCCAGCAGCAAAGCGAGGGCAAAAAGGGAAGTTGGCTACGAGCAGTACTTC. It codes for CASSKARAKREVGYEQYF.